The 17 T cell receptor beta chains below come from one sample, sequenced in a study of CXCR3-negative and CXCR3-positive naive CD8 T cells (dated by TCRdb to the late 2010s). Paper-wide results and their limitations: TRB CDR3s from CXCR3-positive naive cells showed higher hydrophobicity (lower Kidera factor 4), lower energy, and higher strength and volume indices than CXCR3-negative naive cells.

TCRdb lists the instrument as NextSeq 550. The Human TCR Profiling Kit (MiLaboratory) was used to prepare UMI-labeled 5' RACE TRB cDNA libraries. TCRdb reprocessed the reads and provides one entry for every CDR3 protein sequence; no DNA is given. This sample's table has entries for nearly 90,000 distinct CDR3 sequences. Of the sample, approximately 0.82% falls within the top ten clones. For these TCRs, the target antigens are not known. The source material was naive CXCR3+ CD8+ T cells from blood. The sample's cell subset or site label, decoded: CD45RO-CCR7+CD27+CD95- naive CD8+ T cells expressing CXCR3 (TNR3+). The receptor set was obtained from a human donor in good health. Some clones in this sample may be carry-over from other donors' samples.

The genes are TRBV5-1 and TRBJ2-1; TCRdb names TRBD1, which stays unverified in the absence of DNA. The CDR3 sequence is 15 residues long. The germline CDR1 and CDR2 sequences are SGHRS and YFSETQ. Here the CDR3 reads CASSQLGRGHDEQFF.

V gene TRBV5-6 combines with J gene TRBJ2-7. Looked up from germline, CDR1 is SGHDT and CDR2 is YYEEEE. The CDR3 contains 14 residues. The CDR3: CASSSDWSSYEQYF.

The chain carries TRBV4-1 and TRBJ1-2; TCRdb proposes TRBD1, but this gene call is untestable without DNA. The CDR3 sequence is 17 residues long. The germline CDR1 and CDR2 sequences are MGHRA and YSYEKL. The CDR3 here is CASSPRQGKLTNYGYTF.

The rearrangement joins TRBV6-5 to TRBJ2-5. This CDR3 is 14 amino acids long. From germline, CDR1 is MNHEY and CDR2 SVGAGI. The CDR3 spells CASSYSGSSETQYF.

The rearrangement links TRBV29-1 to TRBJ2-3; the TCRdb D gene call, TRBD2, has no DNA to confirm it. Looked up from germline, CDR1 is SQVTM and CDR2 is ANQGSEA. The CDR3 extends over 16 amino acids. The CDR3 protein is CSVDSLAGGQTDTQYF.

The CDR3 sequence: CASRSGDTNTEAFF. V and J are TRBV28 and TRBJ1-1. The CDR3 has 14 amino acids. Germline CDR1 and CDR2: MDHEN and SYDVKM.

This chain uses TRBV27 with TRBJ2-2; the TCRdb D gene call, TRBD2, has no DNA to confirm it. The CDR3 runs to 15 residues. Germline CDR1 is MNHEY and CDR2 is SMNVEV (reference sequence). The CDR3 reads CASTFRLRDPGELFF.

The J gene is TRBJ1-1, the V gene TRBV19; checking the TCRdb D call of TRBD1 is not possible without DNA. This CDR3 contains 12 residues. Germline values: CDR1 LNHDA, CDR2 SQIVND (reference sequence). CDR3 sequence reads: CASSIRTDQAFF. The full variable domain, with the rest looked up from reference TRBV19 and TRBJ1-1, is DGGITQSPKYLFRKEGQNVTLSCEQNLNHDAMYWYRQDPGQGLRLIYYSQIVNDFQKGDIAEGYSVSREKKESFPLTVTSAQKNPTAFYLCASSIRTDQAFFGQGTRLTVV.

The chain links TRBV7-9 to TRBJ1-1. The CDR3 extends over 13 amino acids. In germline, CDR1 is SEHNR, CDR2 FQNEAQ (reference sequence). This CDR3 is CASSLSSNTEAFF.

The chain carries TRBV28 and TRBJ2-1. This CDR3 contains 14 residues. Germline CDR1 and CDR2: MDHEN and SYDVKM. The CDR3 protein is CASRPTASYNEQFF. Together with reference TRBV28 and TRBJ2-1, the CDR3 gives the full variable domain: DVKVTQSSRYLVKRTGEKVFLECVQDMDHENMFWYRQDPGLGLRLIYFSYDVKMKEKGDIPEGYSVSREKKERFSLILESASTNQTSMYLCASRPTASYNEQFFGPGTRLTVL.

The rearrangement joins TRBV12-3 or TRBV12-4 to TRBJ1-5; checking the TCRdb D call of TRBD1 is not possible without DNA. CDR3 length: 15 amino acids. CDR3 region: CASRHNQGYNQPQHF.

The rearrangement joins TRBV6-2 or TRBV6-3 to TRBJ2-2; the TRBD1 assignment by TCRdb is unverifiable without DNA. Germline V lookup: CDR1 MNHEY, CDR2 SVGEGT. The CDR3 runs to 12 residues. The CDR3 region is CASSSGMRELFF.

The chain is built from TRBV7-2 and TRBJ2-7; TCRdb picks TRBD1, but there is no DNA to check that call. Germline V lookup: CDR1 SGHTA, CDR2 FQGNSA. CDR3 length equals 13 residues. CDR3 sequence reads: CASSPFSGYEQYF.

The chain is built from TRBV28 and TRBJ2-5; TCRdb lists TRBD2, though no DNA is available to test this call. CDR1 and CDR2 (germline): MDHEN, SYDVKM. This CDR3 contains 14 residues. The CDR3 here is CASNSGGRDETQYF.

The genes are TRBV12-3 or TRBV12-4 and TRBJ2-1; TCRdb's assignment of TRBD1 cannot be checked, as there is no DNA. The CDR3 contains 13 residues. The CDR3 loop reads CASSTTGTDEQFF.

The chain is built from TRBV10-1 and TRBJ2-1; TCRdb picks TRBD2, but there is no DNA to check that call. CDR1 and CDR2 (germline): WNHNN, SYGVQD (reference sequence). The CDR3 totals 16 residues. Here the CDR3 reads CASSASGVSSYNEQFF.

The V and J genes are TRBV21-1 and TRBJ1-2; TCRdb reports TRBD1, a call that lacks DNA to check it against. TRBV21-1 is a documented pseudogene. The length of the CDR3 is 18 residues. The chain's CDR3 is CASSLPPTGQLENNGYTF.